The subject of this entry is one T cell receptor beta chain. The CDR3 covers 14 residues. CDR1 SQVTM and CDR2 ANQGSEA come from the germline V gene. V trimming: 7 bases; J trimming: 1 base; junction bases outside the gene matches: 7. In the study's own analysis: The assay estimated nucleated cells by amplifying reference gene primers. Libraries were prepared by immunoSEQ multiplex PCR; TCRdb keeps only in-frame clonotypes and omits some of them. D and trimming come from the DNA, and the V and J calls and clone size come from that table. The sample lists approximately 280,000 clones; approximately 88% were seen once. The Seattle patients, enrolled during active infection, were followed longitudinally. These data originate in a study of blood T cell repertoires in COVID-19. Study overall: From T cells, B-cell-depleted T cells, or PBMCs came the material, which was cDNA or gDNA.

This chain connects TRBV29-1 to TRBJ1-1, with 9 bases aligning to TRBD1. The origin of this receptor is a human donor with COVID-19, enrolled during active disease. The donor label of this sample is uncertain. Sequencing used peripheral blood. CDR3: CSAGLTGGNTEAFF. DNA for the CDR3: TGCAGCGCTGGGTTGACAGGGGGGAACACTGAAGCTTTCTTT.